The entry below gives a single TCR beta chain sequence along with its context. Its target is not known. These data are taken from a study of T cells after yellow fever vaccination. Study observations and caveats: Abundant clonotypes from the bulk population could contaminate FACS-sorted repertoires.

TCRdb used MiXCR to reprocess the 5' RACE reads, holding one entry per CDR3 protein. The data show 350,000 to 450,000 distinct CDR3 sequences, approximately 6% seen once. Trimming removed 4 bases from V and 6 bases from J; junction bases left unmatched: 16. Germline loops: CDR1 SGHDT, CDR2 YYEEEE. This CDR3 contains 16 residues. J is TRBJ2-7 and V is TRBV5-6, with TRBD1 matching over 7 bases. The sample here was PBMCs, taken 5 days after the yellow fever booster vaccination. The TCR originated in a man aged 25 to 40 who received the YFV17D yellow fever vaccine. In DNA, the CDR3 is TGTGCCAGCAGCCACTCCCGAGACAGGGTTTTTGGCGAGCAGTACTTC. Its protein is CASSHSRDRVFGEQYF.